This T cell receptor beta chain was sequenced during a study of blood T cell repertoires in COVID-19. Study-level background: The United States, Italy and Spain provided the acute and convalescent COVID-19 samples.

The CDR3 has 15 residues. Trimming left V 0 bases short and J 3 bases short, with 12 bases between. The germline V gene has CDR1 MNHEY and CDR2 SVGAGI. TCRdb's copy holds only in-frame clones and misses some; the assay was immunoSEQ multiplex PCR. The table lists around 82,000 clones, approximately 85% of them singletons. This TCR came from a man aged 50-60 years with COVID-19, enrolled during active disease. V and J are TRBV6-5 and TRBJ2-7; possible D gene TRBD2, 6 bases. Material for sequencing was peripheral blood. CDR3 sequence (DNA): TGTGCCAGCAGTTACTCGGGACTGGCCAACTACGAGCAGTACTTC. Translating it yields CASSYSGLANYEQYF.